Listed below are T cell receptor beta chains from one sample, sequenced in a study of technical replicates of blood from a few donors. TCRdb's copy holds only in-frame clones and misses some; the assay was immunoSEQ multiplex PCR. The sample lists around 93,000 clones, approximately 95% seen once, with around 0.3% in the top ten. Sequenced: T cells isolated from PBMCs. The source is a human donor in good health. CDR3s include the opening cysteine and the closing phenylalanine or tryptophan. The D gene is left open where the match is weak. Some rows mark clone size as missing; the rest say once, few, many or name a class of expanded clone.

j_call: TRBJ1-4; v_call: TRBV4-1; clone_size: few; d_call: TRBD1; cdr3_nt: TGCGCCAGCAGCCAGGGAGACAGGGATAATGAAAAACTGTTTTTT; cdr3_aa: CASSQGDRDNEKLFF
j_call: TRBJ2-1; v_call: TRBV11-2; clone_size: .; d_call: TRBD2; cdr3_nt: TGTGCCAGCAGCTTAGGACTAGCGGATTACAATGAGCAGTTCTTC; cdr3_aa: CASSLGLADYNEQFF
j_call: TRBJ2-1; v_call: TRBV9; clone_size: .; d_call: .; cdr3_nt: TGTGCCAGCAGCGTAGGGACTATTGCCGATGAGCAGTTCTTC; cdr3_aa: CASSVGTIADEQFF
j_call: TRBJ2-1; v_call: TRBV7-2; clone_size: .; d_call: .; cdr3_nt: TGTGCCAGCAGCCTGGGACTCTACAATGAGCAGTTCTTC; cdr3_aa: CASSLGLYNEQFF
j_call: TRBJ1-1; v_call: TRBV6-5; clone_size: .; d_call: .; cdr3_nt: TGTGCCAGCAGTTACGGCAGGGGCCCCGTAGGGACTGAAGCTTTCTTT; cdr3_aa: CASSYGRGPVGTEAFF
j_call: TRBJ2-7; v_call: TRBV5-1; clone_size: once; d_call: .; cdr3_nt: TGCGCCAGCAGCTTGGCCAGTACCGCCTACGAGCAGTACTTC; cdr3_aa: CASSLASTAYEQYF
j_call: TRBJ1-2; v_call: TRBV7-9; clone_size: few; d_call: .; cdr3_nt: TGTGCCAGCAGCTTAGTCCTCACGGGTGGCTACACCTTC; cdr3_aa: CASSLVLTGGYTF
j_call: TRBJ2-7; v_call: TRBV5-4; clone_size: .; d_call: .; cdr3_nt: TGTGCCAGCAGCCGCCACAGGGGAGGCGAGCAGTACTTC; cdr3_aa: CASSRHRGGEQYF
j_call: TRBJ2-2; v_call: TRBV19; clone_size: .; d_call: TRBD2; cdr3_nt: TGTGCCAGTAGTCTGGGACTACTCACCGGGGAGCTGTTTTTT; cdr3_aa: CASSLGLLTGELFF
j_call: TRBJ1-4; v_call: TRBV19; clone_size: .; d_call: .; cdr3_nt: TGTGCCAGTAGTAGACAGTCTTCAACTAATGAAAAACTGTTTTTT; cdr3_aa: CASSRQSSTNEKLFF